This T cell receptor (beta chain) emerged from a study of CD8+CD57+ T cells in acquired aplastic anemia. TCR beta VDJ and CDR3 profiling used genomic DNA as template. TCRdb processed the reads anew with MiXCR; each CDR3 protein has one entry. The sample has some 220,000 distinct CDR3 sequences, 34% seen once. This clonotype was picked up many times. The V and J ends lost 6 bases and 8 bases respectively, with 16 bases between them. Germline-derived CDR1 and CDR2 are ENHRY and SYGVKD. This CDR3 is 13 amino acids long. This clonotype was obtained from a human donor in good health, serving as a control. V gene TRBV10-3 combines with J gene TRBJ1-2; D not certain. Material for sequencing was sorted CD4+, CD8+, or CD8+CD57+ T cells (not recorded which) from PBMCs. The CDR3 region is CAIRPTGPGGYTF. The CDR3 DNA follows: TGTGCCATCAGACCGACCGGGCCTGGAGGCTACACCTTC.